One sample yielded the 27 T cell receptor beta chains listed below, sequenced in a study of T-cell memory formation after mild COVID-19. TCRdb re-analysed the 5' RACE reads in MiXCR, keeping a single row per CDR3 protein. This sample carries approximately 82,000 distinct CDR3 sequences, more than 10% of them seen once, and the ten largest clones take 40% to 45%. What was sequenced was PBMCs or a T cell subset sorted from them (not recorded which). All receptors come from a man aged 18 to 30 who had mild COVID-19 (a few samples of this study predate the infection). Cell type and time point are not known.

This rearrangement joins TRBV19 to TRBJ1-6; tentative D call: TRBD1 (6 bases). The V and J ends lost 7 bases and 7 bases respectively, with 14 bases between them. Germline lookup yields CDR1 LNHDA and CDR2 SQIVND (reference sequence). This CDR3 is built from 14 residues. CDR3 coding DNA: TGTGCCAGTAACAGGGTCGTCGGAAATTCACCCCTCCACTTT. Its translation: CASNRVVGNSPLHF.

This clonotype has only a few counts. CDR3 nucleotide sequence: TGTGCCAGCAGTCCTCTCTCCTACGAGCAGTACGTC. This gives the protein CASSPLSYEQYV. This chain connects TRBV6-2 or TRBV6-3 to TRBJ2-7; no clear D. The CDR3 has 12 residues. CDR1 MNHEY and CDR2 SVGEGT come from the germline V gene. Trimming took off 5 bases at V and 0 bases at J, with 5 bases between the two ends.

This clonotype was seen a few times. Its ends do not fully match the called genes, so a read error is possible. The rearrangement joins TRBV6-5 to TRBJ1-1; 9 bases line up with TRBD1. The germline V gene encodes CDR1 MNHEY and CDR2 SVGAGI. The CDR3 sequence is 17 residues long. The chain's CDR3 is CASSPFRIGQGTIEGFF. DNA for the CDR3: TGTGCCAGCAGTCCCTTCCGAATTGGACAGGGGACTATTGAAGGTTTCTTT.

This chain connects TRBV12-3 or TRBV12-4 to TRBJ2-5; D not certain. Trimming left V 3 bases short and J 9 bases short, with 20 bases between. This CDR3 region has 15 residues. CDR3 protein: CASSLDLLGPGAQYF. CDR3 sequence (DNA): TGTGCCAGCAGTTTGGATCTGCTCGGCCCGGGTGCCCAGTACTTC.

V and J are TRBV3-1 and TRBJ1-4; a possible D gene is TRBD1 (5 bases). Germline V lookup: CDR1 LGHDT, CDR2 YNNKEL (reference sequence). The V end lost 0 bases, the J end lost 8 bases, and 13 bases lay between the germline ends. The CDR3 extends over 15 amino acids. CDR3 residues: CASSQERGGGEKLFF. CDR3 in DNA: TGTGCCAGCAGCCAAGAACGCGGGGGAGGGGAAAAACTGTTTTTT. The entire variable domain, with the rest obtained from reference TRBV3-1 and TRBJ1-4, is as follows: DTAVSQTPKYLVTQMGNDKSIKCEQNLGHDTMYWYKQDSKKFLKIMFSYNNKELIINETVPNRFSPKSPDKAHLNLHINSLELGDSAVYFCASSQERGGGEKLFFGSGTQLSVL.

This clonotype has more than one count but fewer than ten. The chain joins TRBV6-4 to TRBJ2-6; D is perhaps TRBD2 (5 bases). The CDR3 is 14 residues long. V was clipped by 3 bases and J by 5 bases, with 8 bases between them. Germline V gene lookup returns CDR1 MRHNA and CDR2 SNTAGT. The CDR3 reads CASSEGDRANVLTF. CDR3 DNA sequence: TGTGCCAGCAGTGAGGGAGATAGGGCCAACGTCCTGACTTTC.

V and J are TRBV28 and TRBJ2-1; 8 bases line up with TRBD1. The germline CDR1 and CDR2 sequences are MDHEN and SYDVKM. The CDR3 is 16 residues long. V shed 3 bases, J shed 3 bases, and the junction held 7 bases outside the gene matches. The CDR3 sequence is CASSFRQGQDYNEQFF. The CDR3 bases are TGTGCCAGCAGTTTTAGGCAGGGACAGGACTACAATGAGCAGTTCTTC.

This clonotype came up a few times. The DNA of the CDR3 is TGTGCCAGCAGTTTTACAGGATATGGTGAAGCTTTCTTT. It codes for CASSFTGYGEAFF. This chain joins TRBV27 and TRBJ1-1; a weak D match, TRBD1 (5 bases). This CDR3 comprises 13 residues. V was shortened by 3 bases and J by 7 bases, with 12 bases between the two germline ends. Germline CDR1 MNHEY, CDR2 SMNVEV (reference sequence).

V usage is TRBV6-2 or TRBV6-3 and J usage is TRBJ1-1; 9 bases are shared with TRBD1. Germline V CDR1 and CDR2: MNHEY, SVGEGT. This CDR3 comprises 16 residues. V shed 2 bases, J shed 4 bases, and the junction held 8 bases outside the gene matches. CDR3 loop: CASSYGDRGKSTEAFF. In DNA, the CDR3 is TGTGCCAGCAGTTACGGAGACAGGGGGAAGAGCACTGAAGCTTTCTTT.

The rearrangement joins TRBV20-1 to TRBJ2-3; 11 nucleotides match TRBD2. Germline-derived CDR1 and CDR2 are DFQATT and SNEGSKA (reference sequence). Losses at the gene ends were 6 bases for V and 1 base for J; bases not matched to a gene: 18. CDR3 length: 19 amino acids. DNA for the CDR3: TGCAGTGCCCGGGTACTGGTCCTAGCGGGGGGCCCCGGCACAGATACGCAGTATTTT. Its protein product is CSARVLVLAGGPGTDTQYF.

This clonotype showed up many times. The chain has TRBV7-8 and TRBJ2-1, with 11 bases identical to TRBD2. Trimming took 3 bases from V and 6 from J; bases not matched to a gene: 10. Germline V gene sequence: CDR1 SGHVS, CDR2 FQNEAQ. The CDR3 consists of 17 residues. CDR3 sequence: CASSFPRVAGGSNEQFF. CDR3 DNA sequence: TGTGCCAGCAGCTTCCCCCGGGTAGCGGGGGGGAGCAATGAGCAGTTCTTC.

This clonotype appeared a few times. The chain joins TRBV4-1 to TRBJ2-1, with 12 bases identical to TRBD2. J gave up 5 bases and V 4 bases, and 9 bases lay outside the gene matches. The CDR3 spans 17 residues. The germline CDR1 and CDR2 sequences are MGHRA and YSYEKL. The CDR3 protein is CASSRRPSGGANNEQFF. CDR3 nucleotide sequence: TGCGCCAGCAGCCGCCGGCCTAGCGGGGGGGCCAACAATGAGCAGTTCTTC.

This chain connects TRBV12-3 or TRBV12-4 to TRBJ2-5; the D is unclear. This CDR3 spans 14 amino acids. With 0 bases removed from V and 5 bases from J, the gap between germline ends came to 10 bases. The CDR3 reads CASSLAVSPETQYF. The CDR3 nucleotides read TGTGCCAGCAGTTTAGCGGTTTCTCCGGAGACCCAGTACTTC.

This clonotype was counted a few times. This rearrangement joins TRBV2 to TRBJ1-2; D is uncertain. Trimming removed 5 bases at V and 6 bases at J, with 10 bases between. Germline lookup yields CDR1 SNHLY and CDR2 FYNNEI. CDR3 size: 12 residues. The DNA of the CDR3 is TGTGCCAGCAGTCCAGGATCCGATGGCTACACCTTC. Translated: CASSPGSDGYTF.

This clonotype was seen a few times. The chain carries TRBV5-1 and TRBJ2-1, with D hard to call. This CDR3 has 13 residues. The V end was cut by 2 bases, the J end by 3 bases, with 6 bases between. Germline assignment: CDR1 SGHRS and CDR2 YFSETQ. CDR3 residues: CASSFEIYNEQFF. CDR3 nucleotide sequence: TGCGCCAGCAGCTTCGAGATCTACAATGAGCAGTTCTTC.

CDR3 amino acids: CSARDRPGPYTQYF. CDR3 sequence (DNA): TGCAGTGCTAGAGATCGGCCTGGCCCCTATACGCAGTATTTT. The chain combines TRBV20-1 with TRBJ2-3; no definite D call. V was cut by 0 bases and J by 7 bases, with 14 bases left in between. CDR3 length: 14 amino acids. Per germline, CDR1 DFQATT and CDR2 SNEGSKA (reference sequence).

This clonotype was recorded a few times. V is TRBV7-9 and J is TRBJ2-5; D may be TRBD1 (6 bases). CDR1 is SEHNR and CDR2 is FQNEAQ in the germline V gene (reference sequence). Trimming stripped 2 bases from V and 0 bases from J, with 13 bases between. The CDR3 runs 16 residues. CDR3 coding DNA: TGTGCCAGCAGCTTAACGACAGGCCCGTACCAAGAGACCCAGTACTTC. Translation gives CASSLTTGPYQETQYF.

The table lists this clonotype with a few counts. V gene TRBV29-1 combines with J gene TRBJ2-7; a weak D match, TRBD2 (5 bases). Germline lookup yields CDR1 SQVTM and CDR2 ANQGSEA. Trimming removed 3 bases at V and 3 bases at J, with 12 bases between. CDR3 length: 13 residues. The CDR3 DNA is TGCAGCGTTGACGCGGCCGGGGACTACGAGCAGTACTTC. Translation gives CSVDAAGDYEQYF.

The chain is built from TRBV12-3 or TRBV12-4 and TRBJ1-1; D ambiguous. This CDR3 is built from 15 residues. V was shortened by 2 bases and J by 1 base, with 11 bases between the two germline ends. This CDR3 reads CASSLPPGQNTEAFF. The CDR3, as DNA: TGTGCCAGCAGTTTACCTCCAGGCCAGAACACTGAAGCTTTCTTT.

There are a few counts of this clonotype. The chain carries TRBV4-1 and TRBJ1-4, with D tentatively TRBD1 (5 bases). The V end lost 0 bases, the J end lost 3 bases, and 11 bases lay between the germline ends. Germline values: CDR1 MGHRA, CDR2 YSYEKL. This CDR3 region has 16 residues. The CDR3 spells CASSQEVGAANEKLFF. CDR3 DNA sequence: TGCGCCAGCAGCCAAGAAGTTGGGGCAGCTAATGAAAAACTGTTTTTT.

This clonotype was seen more than once but under ten times. V and J are TRBV7-9 and TRBJ2-5, with TRBD1 matching over 8 bases. The CDR3 has 14 amino acids. After removal of 8 bases from V and 4 bases from J, the junction contained 9 bases not matched to a gene. The germline CDR1 and CDR2 sequences are SEHNR and FQNEAQ (reference sequence). Here the CDR3 reads CASVPGQGRETQYF. Written as DNA, the CDR3 is TGTGCCAGCGTGCCCGGACAGGGACGAGAGACCCAGTACTTC.

This chain links TRBV4-3 with TRBJ2-3; D perhaps matches TRBD2 (5 bases). The CDR3 runs 15 residues. V lost 5 bases, J lost 2 bases, and 14 bases lay in between. The germline V gene encodes CDR1 LGHNA and CDR2 YSLEER. The CDR3 region has the DNA TGCGCCAGCAGCATCGCGACTACTTACACAGATACGCAGTATTTT. Protein: CASSIATTYTDTQYF.

The rearrangement joins TRBV5-5 to TRBJ1-1; D is ambiguous. V lost 4 bases and J lost 6, with 7 bases in between. Looked up from germline, CDR1 is SGHKS and CDR2 is YYEKEE (reference sequence). The CDR3 runs to 11 residues. Here the CDR3 reads CASSRRAEAFF. The DNA of the CDR3 is TGTGCCAGCAGCAGGCGCGCTGAAGCTTTCTTT.

This clonotype occurred a few times. The chain couples TRBV27 to TRBJ1-6; the D is unclear. The CDR3 runs to 13 residues. V was pared by 7 bases and J by 7 bases, with 11 bases between. Germline CDR1 MNHEY, CDR2 SMNVEV (reference sequence). The CDR3 loop is CASTTIGNSPLHF. DNA for the CDR3: TGTGCCAGCACCACCATTGGGAATTCACCCCTCCACTTT.

The rearrangement uses TRBV28 and TRBJ1-1, with D perhaps TRBD1 (6 bases). The germline CDR1 and CDR2 sequences are MDHEN and SYDVKM. The CDR3 totals 17 residues. Trimming left V 4 bases short and J 3 bases short, with 21 bases between. The CDR3 region has the DNA TGTGCCAGCAGTTGGCCGTTGGGCAGGGGCTTTGACACTGAAGCTTTCTTT. It codes for CASSWPLGRGFDTEAFF. Looking up the rest from reference TRBV28 and TRBJ1-1 gives the full variable domain: DVKVTQSSRYLVKRTGEKVFLECVQDMDHENMFWYRQDPGLGLRLIYFSYDVKMKEKGDIPEGYSVSREKKERFSLILESASTNQTSMYLCASSWPLGRGFDTEAFFGQGTRLTVV.

This clonotype was picked up a small number of times. V and J are TRBV20-1 and TRBJ2-7; 8 bases are shared with TRBD1. Germline V gene lookup returns CDR1 DFQATT and CDR2 SNEGSKA (reference sequence). The trim removed 3 bases at V and 2 bases at J, leaving 6 bases unmatched. The CDR3 runs to 14 residues. DNA of the CDR3: TGCAGTGCTAGGCCGGGACAGGAGACCTACGAGCAGTACGTC. Its translation: CSARPGQETYEQYV.

In its sample, this clonotype was seen a few times. The chain has TRBV19 and TRBJ1-2; possibly TRBD1 for D (5 bases). Looked up from germline, CDR1 is LNHDA and CDR2 is SQIVND (reference sequence). V gave up 10 bases and J gave up 7 bases, with 22 bases separating them. The CDR3 sequence is 14 residues long. As DNA, the CDR3 is TGTGCCACGACGTTGGGGCAGGGAGTCCGTGGCTACACCTTC. Protein product: CATTLGQGVRGYTF.